This T cell receptor beta chain was observed in a study of shared clonotypes between healthy human individuals. In its sample, this clone was seen a few times. The CDR3 consists of 15 residues. With 7 bases clipped from V and 4 bases from J, the junction kept 6 bases outside the gene matches. CDR1 is MDHEN, CDR2 SYDVKM, per germline. The protocol was immunoSEQ multiplex PCR, while the TCRdb copy is restricted to in-frame clones and leaves out a portion. In the table there are fewer than 600,000 clones, more than 75% of which are singletons. The material sequenced was PBMCs. The chain joins TRBV28 to TRBJ2-1; 11 positions match TRBD2. The receptor was derived from a woman aged 40 to 50 in good health. Some clones in this sample may be carry-over from other donors' samples. CDR3 in DNA: TGTGCCAGCAACCCACTAGCGGGAGAATACAATGAGCAGTTCTTC. This codes for CASNPLAGEYNEQFF.